This note documents a single T cell receptor beta chain sequence. As yet, its antigen is unknown. The data are from a study of cytomegalovirus exposure and HLA in healthy donors. Study conclusions and caveats: Subsequent analysis of the 120 or so validation repertoires found a tendency for first-cohort TCR clusters to co-occur. Many donors carried some public TCRs, although rarity characterized most TCR sequences.

The donors were members of the validation cohort, which comprised more than 90 subjects and was separate from the first cohort of roughly 700 subjects. Clones were sequenced by immunoSEQ multiplex PCR, and TCRdb holds only the in-frame ones, with some missing. Of approximately 99,000 clones listed, almost 96% are singletons. Sequencing was carried out using PBMCs. The receptor's source is a woman between 18 and 30 years old in good health and CMV-seronegative.

This CDR3 reads CAISDSTVNTEAFF. The CDR3 DNA reads TGTGCCATCAGTGATTCCACAGTGAACACTGAAGCTTTCTTT. The V call is TRBV10-3, the J call TRBJ1-1; no clear D gene. The CDR3 runs 14 residues. Germline CDR1 ENHRY, CDR2 SYGVKD. V lost 3 bases, J lost 0 bases, and 8 bases lay in between.